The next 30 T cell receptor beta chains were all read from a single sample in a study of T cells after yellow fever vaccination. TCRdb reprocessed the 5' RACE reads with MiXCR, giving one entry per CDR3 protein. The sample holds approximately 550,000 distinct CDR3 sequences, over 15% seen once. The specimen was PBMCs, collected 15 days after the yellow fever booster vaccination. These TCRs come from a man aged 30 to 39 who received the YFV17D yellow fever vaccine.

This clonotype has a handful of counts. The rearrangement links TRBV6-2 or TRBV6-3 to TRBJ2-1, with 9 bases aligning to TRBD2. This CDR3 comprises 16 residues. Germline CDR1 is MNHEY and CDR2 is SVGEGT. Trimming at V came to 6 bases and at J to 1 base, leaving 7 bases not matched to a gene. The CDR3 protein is CASRIAGGASYNEQFF. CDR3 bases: TGTGCCAGCAGAATCGCGGGGGGGGCTTCCTACAATGAGCAGTTCTTC.

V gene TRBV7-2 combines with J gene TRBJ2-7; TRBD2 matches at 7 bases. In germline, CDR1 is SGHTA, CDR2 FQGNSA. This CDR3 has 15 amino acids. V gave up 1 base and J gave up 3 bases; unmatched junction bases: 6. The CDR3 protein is CASSLDAGDSYEQYF. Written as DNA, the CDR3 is TGTGCCAGCAGCTTAGACGCGGGAGACAGCTACGAGCAGTACTTC.

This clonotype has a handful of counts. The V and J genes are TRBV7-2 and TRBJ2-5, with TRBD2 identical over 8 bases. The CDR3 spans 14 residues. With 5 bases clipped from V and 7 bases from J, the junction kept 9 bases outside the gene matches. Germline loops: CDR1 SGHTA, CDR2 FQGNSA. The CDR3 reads CASSPRGGVGTQYF. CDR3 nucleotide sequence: TGTGCCAGCAGCCCACGGGGGGGGGTAGGGACCCAGTACTTC.

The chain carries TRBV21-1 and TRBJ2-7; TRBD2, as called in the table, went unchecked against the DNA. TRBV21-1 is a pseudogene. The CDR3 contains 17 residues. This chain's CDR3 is CASSKGRTSGDPYEQYF. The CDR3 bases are TGTGCCAGCAGCAAAGGCCGGACTAGCGGCGATCCCTACGAGCAGTACTTC.

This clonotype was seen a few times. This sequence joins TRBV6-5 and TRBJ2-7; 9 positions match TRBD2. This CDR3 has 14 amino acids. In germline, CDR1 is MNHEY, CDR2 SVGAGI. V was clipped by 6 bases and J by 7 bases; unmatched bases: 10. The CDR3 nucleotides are TGTGCCAGCAGACCGGGACTAGCTTTTGGTGAGCAGTACTTC. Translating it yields CASRPGLAFGEQYF.

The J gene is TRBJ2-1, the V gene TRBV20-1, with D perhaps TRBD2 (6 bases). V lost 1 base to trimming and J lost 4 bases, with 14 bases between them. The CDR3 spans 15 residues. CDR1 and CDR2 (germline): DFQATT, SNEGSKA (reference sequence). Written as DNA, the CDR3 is TGCAGTGCTAGAGGGGAGGACTCCTCTTACAATGAGCAGTTCTTC. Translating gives CSARGEDSSYNEQFF.

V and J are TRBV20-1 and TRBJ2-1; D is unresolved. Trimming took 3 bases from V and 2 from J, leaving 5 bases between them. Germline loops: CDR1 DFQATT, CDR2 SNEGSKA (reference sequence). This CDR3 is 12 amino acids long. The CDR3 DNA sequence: TGCAGTGCTAGGGATACCTACAATGAGCAGTTCTTC. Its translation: CSARDTYNEQFF.

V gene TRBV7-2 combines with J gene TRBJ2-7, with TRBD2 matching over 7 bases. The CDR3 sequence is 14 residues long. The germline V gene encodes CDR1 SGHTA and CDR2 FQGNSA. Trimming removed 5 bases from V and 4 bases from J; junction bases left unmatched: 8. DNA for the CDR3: TGTGCCAGCAGCGTATTGGGAGGGTCATACGAGCAGTACTTC. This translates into CASSVLGGSYEQYF.

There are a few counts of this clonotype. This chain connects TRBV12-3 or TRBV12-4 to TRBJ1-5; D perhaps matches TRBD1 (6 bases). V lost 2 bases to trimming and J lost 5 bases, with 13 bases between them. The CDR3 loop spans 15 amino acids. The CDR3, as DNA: TGTGCCAGCAGTTTAAACAGGGTGGGGCATCAGCCCCAGCATTTT. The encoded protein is CASSLNRVGHQPQHF.

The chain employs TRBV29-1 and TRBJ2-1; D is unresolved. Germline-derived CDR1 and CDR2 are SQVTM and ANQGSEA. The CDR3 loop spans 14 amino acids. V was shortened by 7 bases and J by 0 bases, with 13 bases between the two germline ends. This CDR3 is CSAITRGSYNEQFF. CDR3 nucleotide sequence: TGCAGCGCCATAACCCGTGGCTCCTACAATGAGCAGTTCTTC.

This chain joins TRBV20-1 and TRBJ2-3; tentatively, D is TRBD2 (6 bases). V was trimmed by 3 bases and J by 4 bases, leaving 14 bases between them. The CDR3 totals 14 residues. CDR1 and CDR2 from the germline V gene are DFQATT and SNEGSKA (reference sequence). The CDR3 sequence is CSASMAGRPDTQYF. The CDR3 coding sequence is TGCAGTGCTAGTATGGCGGGAAGACCAGATACGCAGTATTTT.

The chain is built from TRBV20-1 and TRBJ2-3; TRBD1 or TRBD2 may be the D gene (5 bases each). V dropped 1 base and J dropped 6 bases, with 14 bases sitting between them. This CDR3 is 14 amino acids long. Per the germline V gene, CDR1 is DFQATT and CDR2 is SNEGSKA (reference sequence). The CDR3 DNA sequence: TGCAGTGCTAGAGCCGGGACGGCCTCCGATACGCAGTATTTT. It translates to CSARAGTASDTQYF.

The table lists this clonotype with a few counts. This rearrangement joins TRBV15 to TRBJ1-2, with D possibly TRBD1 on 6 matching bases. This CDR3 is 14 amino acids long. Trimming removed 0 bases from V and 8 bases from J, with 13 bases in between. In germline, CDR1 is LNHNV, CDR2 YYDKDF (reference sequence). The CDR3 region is CATSRDGTGRGYTF. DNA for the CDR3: TGTGCCACCAGCAGAGATGGAACAGGGCGCGGCTACACCTTC.

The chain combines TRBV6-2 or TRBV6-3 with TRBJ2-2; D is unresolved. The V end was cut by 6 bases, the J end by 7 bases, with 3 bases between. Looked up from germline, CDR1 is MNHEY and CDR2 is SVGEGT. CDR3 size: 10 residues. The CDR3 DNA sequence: TGTGCCAGCAGGGACGGGGAGCTGTTTTTT. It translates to CASRDGELFF.

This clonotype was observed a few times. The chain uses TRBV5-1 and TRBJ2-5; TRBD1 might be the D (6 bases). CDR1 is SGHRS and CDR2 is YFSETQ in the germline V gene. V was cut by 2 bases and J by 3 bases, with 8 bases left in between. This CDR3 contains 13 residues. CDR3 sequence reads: CASSFEGEETQYF. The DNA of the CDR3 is TGCGCCAGCAGCTTTGAGGGGGAAGAGACCCAGTACTTC.

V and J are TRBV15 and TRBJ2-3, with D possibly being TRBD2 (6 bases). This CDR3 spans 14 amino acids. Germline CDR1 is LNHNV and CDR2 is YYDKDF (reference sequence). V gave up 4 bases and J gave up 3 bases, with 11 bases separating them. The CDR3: CATSKGGRTDTQYF. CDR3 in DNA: TGTGCCACCAGCAAAGGAGGGAGGACAGATACGCAGTATTTT. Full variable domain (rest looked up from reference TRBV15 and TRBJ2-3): DAMVIQNPRYQVTQFGKPVTLSCSQTLNHNVMYWYQQKSSQAPKLLFHYYDKDFNNEADTPDNFQSRRPNTSFCFLDIRSPGLGDTAMYLCATSKGGRTDTQYFGPGTRLTVL.

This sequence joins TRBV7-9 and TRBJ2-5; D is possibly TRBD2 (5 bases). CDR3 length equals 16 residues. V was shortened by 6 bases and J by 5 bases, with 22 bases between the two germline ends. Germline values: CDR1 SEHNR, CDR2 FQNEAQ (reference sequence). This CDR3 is CASRGARAGEEETQYF. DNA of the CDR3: TGTGCCAGCAGGGGCGCGCGGGCCGGCGAAGAGGAGACCCAGTACTTC. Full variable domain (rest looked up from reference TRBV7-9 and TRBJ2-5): DTGVSQNPRHKITKRGQNVTFRCDPISEHNRLYWYRQTLGQGPEFLTYFQNEAQLEKSRLLSDRFSAERPKGSFSTLEIQRTEQGDSAMYLCASRGARAGEEETQYFGPGTRLLVL.

The chain's CDR3 is CASSWGPDNEQFF. The CDR3 nucleotides are TGTGCCAGCAGCTGGGGACCGGACAATGAGCAGTTCTTC. The V and J genes are TRBV5-5 and TRBJ2-1, with D perhaps being TRBD1 or TRBD2 (5 bases each). The CDR3 loop spans 13 amino acids. Per germline, CDR1 SGHKS and CDR2 YYEKEE (reference sequence). Trimming took off 3 bases at V and 5 bases at J, with 9 bases between the two ends.

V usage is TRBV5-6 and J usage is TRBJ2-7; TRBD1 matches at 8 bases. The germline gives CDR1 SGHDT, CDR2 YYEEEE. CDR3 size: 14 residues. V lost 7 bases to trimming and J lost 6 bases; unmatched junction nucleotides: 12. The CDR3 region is CASEPRGRGLEQYF. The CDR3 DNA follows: TGTGCCAGCGAACCGAGGGGCAGGGGGCTCGAGCAGTACTTC.

Written as DNA, the CDR3 is TGCAGTGCTAGAGGGGGACAGGGGGACGGAAACATTCAGTACTTC. This codes for CSARGGQGDGNIQYF. The rearrangement links TRBV20-1 to TRBJ2-4; 11 bases align to TRBD1. V lost 1 base to trimming and J lost 6 bases; unmatched junction nucleotides: 5. The CDR3 loop spans 15 amino acids. Germline V gene sequence: CDR1 DFQATT, CDR2 SNEGSKA (reference sequence).

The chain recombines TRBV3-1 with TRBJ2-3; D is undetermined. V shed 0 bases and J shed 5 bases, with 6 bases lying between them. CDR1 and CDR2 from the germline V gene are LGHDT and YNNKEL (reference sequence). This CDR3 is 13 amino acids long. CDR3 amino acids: CASSQDKGDTQYF. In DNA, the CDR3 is TGTGCCAGCAGCCAAGATAAAGGAGATACGCAGTATTTT.

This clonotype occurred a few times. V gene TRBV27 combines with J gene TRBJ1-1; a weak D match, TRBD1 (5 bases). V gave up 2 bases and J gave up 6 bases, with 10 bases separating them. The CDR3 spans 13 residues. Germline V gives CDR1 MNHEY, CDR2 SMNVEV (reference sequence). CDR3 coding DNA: TGTGCCAGCAGTTTAGAAGCAGGGTCTGAAGCTTTCTTT. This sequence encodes CASSLEAGSEAFF.

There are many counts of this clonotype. The CDR3 protein is CASSVAGGGYNEQFF. The DNA for the CDR3 is TGTGCCAGCAGCGTAGCTGGCGGGGGATACAATGAGCAGTTCTTC. The J gene is TRBJ2-1, the V gene TRBV9, with TRBD2 matching 7 bases. Germline V gene data show CDR1 as SGDLS and CDR2 as YYNGEE. V lost 0 bases and J lost 4; bases outside the gene matches: 4. This CDR3 is built from 15 residues.

CDR3 DNA: TGTGCCAGCAGTCCAAGCAAAGGGGGCTATGGCTACACCTTC. It is translated as CASSPSKGGYGYTF. This chain joins TRBV6-2 or TRBV6-3 and TRBJ1-2, with D perhaps matching TRBD1 (6 bases). This CDR3 has 14 amino acids. Germline CDR1 reads MNHEY; CDR2 reads SVGEGT. Trimming pared 5 bases from V and 4 bases from J, leaving 14 bases between.

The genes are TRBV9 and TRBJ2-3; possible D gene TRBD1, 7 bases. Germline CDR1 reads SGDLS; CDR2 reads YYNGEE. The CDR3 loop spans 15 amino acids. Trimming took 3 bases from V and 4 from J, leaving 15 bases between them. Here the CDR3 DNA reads TGTGCCAGCAGCGGCCTCGGAGGGGGCGCAGATACGCAGTATTTT. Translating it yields CASSGLGGGADTQYF.

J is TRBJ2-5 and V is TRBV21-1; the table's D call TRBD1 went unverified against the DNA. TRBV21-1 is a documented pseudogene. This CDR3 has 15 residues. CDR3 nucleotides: TGTGCCAGCAGCAACCCGGGGACAGGGGAAGAGACCCAGTACTTC. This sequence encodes CASSNPGTGEETQYF.

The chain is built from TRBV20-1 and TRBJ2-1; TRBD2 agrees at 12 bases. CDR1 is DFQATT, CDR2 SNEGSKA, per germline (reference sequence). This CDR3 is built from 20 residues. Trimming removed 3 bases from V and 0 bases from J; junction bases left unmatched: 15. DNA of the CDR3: TGCAGTGCTAGGGTGGCTAGCGGGGGGGCAGGGGTAAGCTCCTACAATGAGCAGTTCTTC. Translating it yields CSARVASGGAGVSSYNEQFF.

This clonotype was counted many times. This CDR3 is CASSYVQGASYEQYF. The CDR3 DNA sequence: TGTGCCAGCAGTTACGTACAGGGGGCATCCTACGAGCAGTACTTC. The rearrangement links TRBV6-5 to TRBJ2-7; 9 positions match TRBD1. V gave up 2 bases and J gave up 1 base; unmatched junction bases: 3. CDR1 MNHEY and CDR2 SVGAGI come from the germline V gene. The CDR3 has 15 residues.

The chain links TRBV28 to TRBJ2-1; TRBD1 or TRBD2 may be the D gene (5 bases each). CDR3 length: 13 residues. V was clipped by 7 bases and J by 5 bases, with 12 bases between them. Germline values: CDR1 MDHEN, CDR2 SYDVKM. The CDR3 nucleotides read TGTGCCAGCACGAGGGGAAGGGACAATGAGCAGTTCTTC. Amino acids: CASTRGRDNEQFF.

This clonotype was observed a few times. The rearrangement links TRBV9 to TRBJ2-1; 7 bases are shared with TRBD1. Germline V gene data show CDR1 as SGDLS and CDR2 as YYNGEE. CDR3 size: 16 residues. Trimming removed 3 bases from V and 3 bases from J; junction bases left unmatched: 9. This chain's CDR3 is CASSARGGQNYNEQFF. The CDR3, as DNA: TGTGCCAGCAGCGCACGAGGGGGACAGAACTACAATGAGCAGTTCTTC.